This T cell receptor (beta chain) emerged from a study of T cell repertoires in cytomegalovirus infection. At the level of the study: Carrying CMV and the relevant HLA type showed in public TCR beta signatures. Whole-study findings and limits: Predominance within the ex vivo response was attributable to HLA-C-restricted CMV-specific TCR beta clonotypes.

From the reads, TCRdb called clonotypes with MiXCR, one entry per CDR3 protein. The top ten hold 30% to 40% of the sample, which has some 120,000 distinct CDR3 sequences, around 10% seen once. This clonotype was seen more than once but under ten times. Its antigen is undetermined. With V trimmed by 2 bases and J by 5 bases, 13 bases remained unmatched. Germline-derived CDR1 and CDR2 are MNHGY and SAAAGT. CDR3 size: 18 residues. The TCR was taken from a human donor in good health (CMV status not recorded). Some clones in this sample may be carry-over from other donors' samples. Sequencing was performed on PBMCs, sequenced either directly or after in vitro stimulation (not recorded which). The rearrangement links TRBV6-8 to TRBJ1-2; TRBD1 matches at 11 bases. DNA of the CDR3: TGTGCCAGCAGTTACGGACAGGGGGCCTCCACTACTGGGTATGGCTACACCTTC. This codes for CASSYGQGASTTGYGYTF.